The T cell receptor (beta chain) under discussion was sequenced for a study of shared clonotypes between healthy human individuals. General study points: Estimated richness values were generally larger in naive subsets than in memory subsets. The study's rarefaction showed incomplete sorted-subset sequencing despite large depth.

Germline CDR1 reads SEHNR; CDR2 reads FQNEAQ (reference sequence). With V trimmed by 1 base and J by 7 bases, 2 bases remained unmatched. The CDR3 consists of 13 residues. This clone showed up many times. Its antigen is as yet unknown. Method: immunoSEQ multiplex PCR; TCRdb's copy keeps in-frame clones and lacks some. The sample shows about 1 million clones, around 76% of them seen only once. This receptor was obtained from a man in his late teens or twenties in good health. The sequenced sample consisted of memory CD4+ T cells sorted from blood. The subset: CD45RA-negative fraction. The chain recombines TRBV7-9 with TRBJ2-7; 9 nucleotides match TRBD1. Written as DNA, the CDR3 is TGTGCCAGCAGCTTAGGGGGGACAGGGGAGCAGTACTTC. Residues: CASSLGGTGEQYF.